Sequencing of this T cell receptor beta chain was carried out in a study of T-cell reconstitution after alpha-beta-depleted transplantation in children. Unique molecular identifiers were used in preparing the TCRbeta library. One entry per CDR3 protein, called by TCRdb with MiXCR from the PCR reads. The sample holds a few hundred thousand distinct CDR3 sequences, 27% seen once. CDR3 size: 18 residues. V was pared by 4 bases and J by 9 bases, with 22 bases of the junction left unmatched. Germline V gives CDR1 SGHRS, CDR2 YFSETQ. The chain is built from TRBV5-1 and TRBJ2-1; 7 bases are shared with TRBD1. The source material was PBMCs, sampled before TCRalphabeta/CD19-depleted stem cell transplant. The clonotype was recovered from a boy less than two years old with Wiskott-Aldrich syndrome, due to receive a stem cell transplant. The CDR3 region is CASSANLAGGGQQSEQFF. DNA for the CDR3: TGCGCCAGCAGCGCAAACCTCGCAGGGGGTGGTCAACAAAGTGAGCAGTTCTTC.